This TCR beta chain is from a study of Tregs in tolerant kidney transplant recipients. CDR3 size: 16 residues. Trimming shortened V by 4 bases and J by 3 bases, and 17 bases separated the two germline ends. The germline V gene encodes CDR1 SGDLS and CDR2 YYNGEE. Profiled with immunoSEQ multiplex PCR; TCRdb holds only in-frame clones, not every one. The sample holds around 30,000 clones; 82% are singletons and the top ten take 2% to 2.5%. A remark on this clone: Its antigen is not known.

The clonotype originates from a human donor in good health. The chain uses TRBV9 and TRBJ2-1; D may correspond to TRBD1 or TRBD2 (5 bases each). The specimen was Tregs from blood cultured with allogeneic cells. In nucleotides, the CDR3 is TGTGCCAGCAGCTCCACCGGGACCCCAAACTACAATGAGCAGTTCTTC. Amino acids: CASSSTGTPNYNEQFF.